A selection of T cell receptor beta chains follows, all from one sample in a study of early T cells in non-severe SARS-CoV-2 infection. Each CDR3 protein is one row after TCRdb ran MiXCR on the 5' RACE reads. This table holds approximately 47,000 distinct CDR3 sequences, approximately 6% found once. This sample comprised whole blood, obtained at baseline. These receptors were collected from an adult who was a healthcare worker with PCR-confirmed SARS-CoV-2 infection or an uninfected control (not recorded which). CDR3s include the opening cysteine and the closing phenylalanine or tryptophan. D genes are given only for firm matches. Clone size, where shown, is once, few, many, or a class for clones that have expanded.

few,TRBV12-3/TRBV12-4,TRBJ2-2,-,CASSTGTHNTGELFF,TGTGCCAGCAGTACCGGGACACACAACACCGGGGAGCTGTTTTTT
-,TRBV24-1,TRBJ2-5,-,CATSDFWGHTVYQETQYF,TGTGCCACCAGTGATTTTTGGGGACACACAGTGTACCAAGAGACCCAGTACTTC
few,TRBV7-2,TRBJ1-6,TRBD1,CASSSSGGGRHNSPLHF,TGTGCCAGCAGCTCCTCAGGGGGCGGTAGACATAATTCACCCCTCCACTTT
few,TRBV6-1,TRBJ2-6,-,CASSELGGESGANVLTF,TGTGCCAGCAGTGAATTAGGAGGGGAGTCTGGGGCCAACGTCCTGACTTTC
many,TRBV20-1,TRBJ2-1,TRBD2,CSADGLTSGRILGEQFF,TGCAGTGCTGATGGGTTGACTAGCGGGAGGATTCTTGGAGAGCAGTTCTTC
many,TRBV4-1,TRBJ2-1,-,CASSQDLARQFF,TGCGCCAGCAGCCAGGACTTAGCGAGGCAGTTCTTC
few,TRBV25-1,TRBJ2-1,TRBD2,CASSEGLAGAYEQFF,TGTGCCAGCAGTGAAGGGCTAGCGGGAGCCTATGAGCAGTTCTTC
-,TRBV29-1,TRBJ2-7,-,CSVADTRGYEQYF,TGCAGCGTTGCAGACACCAGAGGCTACGAGCAGTACTTC
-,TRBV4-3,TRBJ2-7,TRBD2,CASSPRASGSSSEQYF,TGCGCCAGCAGCCCCCGAGCTAGCGGGAGTTCCTCCGAGCAGTACTTC
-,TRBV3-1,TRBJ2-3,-,CASSQPNRADTQYF,TGTGCCAGCAGCCAACCGAATAGAGCCGATACGCAGTATTTT
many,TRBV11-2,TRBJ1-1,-,CASSLEGAGEAFF,TGTGCCAGCAGCTTAGAGGGGGCAGGGGAAGCTTTCTTT
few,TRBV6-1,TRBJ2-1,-,CASNPSRSYNEQFF,TGTGCCAGCAACCCGAGTAGGTCCTACAATGAGCAGTTCTTC
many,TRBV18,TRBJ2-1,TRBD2,CASSRATSDLSYNEQFF,TGTGCCAGCTCACGAGCGACTAGCGATCTCTCCTACAATGAGCAGTTCTTC
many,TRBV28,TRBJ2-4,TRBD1,CASNPPGGENIQYF,TGTGCCAGCAATCCCCCAGGGGGCGAAAACATTCAGTACTTC
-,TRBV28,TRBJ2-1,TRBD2,CASSTPRREVWNGNEQFF,TGTGCCAGCAGTACCCCTAGGCGGGAGGTATGGAACGGCAATGAGCAGTTCTTC
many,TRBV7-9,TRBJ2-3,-,CASSLVQISTDTQYF,TGTGCCAGCAGCTTAGTCCAGATCAGCACAGATACGCAGTATTTT
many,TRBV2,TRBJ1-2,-,CASRDRIGVDYTF,TGTGCCAGCAGGGACCGGATTGGCGTTGACTACACCTTC
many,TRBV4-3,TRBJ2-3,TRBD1,CASSQDIAGGLLSDTQYF,TGCGCCAGCAGCCAAGATATCGCAGGGGGCCTTCTGTCAGATACGCAGTATTTT
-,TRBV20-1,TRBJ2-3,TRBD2,CSADRTSGRDTQYF,TGCAGTGCTGATAGGACTAGCGGGAGAGATACGCAGTATTTT
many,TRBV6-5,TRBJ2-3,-,CASSTNLGDTQYF,TGTGCCAGCAGTACCAATCTAGGAGATACGCAGTATTTT
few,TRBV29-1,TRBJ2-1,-,CSGGSVGSYNEQFF,TGCAGCGGTGGCTCCGTAGGGAGCTACAATGAGCAGTTCTTC
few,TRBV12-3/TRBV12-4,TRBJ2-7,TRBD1,CASSYGTGTYEQYF,TGTGCCAGCAGTTACGGGACAGGGACCTACGAGCAGTACTTC
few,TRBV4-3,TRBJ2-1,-,CASSLTPGTGADEQFF,TGCGCCAGCAGCCTCACACCTGGGACGGGAGCGGATGAGCAGTTCTTC
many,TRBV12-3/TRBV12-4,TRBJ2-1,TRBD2,CASSPGSGRAIEQFF,TGTGCCAGCAGCCCGGGAAGCGGGAGGGCCATTGAGCAGTTCTTC
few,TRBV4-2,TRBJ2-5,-,CASSRWVQETQYF,TGTGCCAGCAGCCGATGGGTTCAAGAGACCCAGTACTTC
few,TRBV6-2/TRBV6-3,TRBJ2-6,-,CASILSSGANVLTF,TGTGCCAGCATTCTTAGCTCTGGGGCCAACGTCCTGACTTTC
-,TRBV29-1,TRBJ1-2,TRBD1,CSVALGQGRGYTF,TGCAGCGTCGCCCTCGGACAGGGACGCGGCTACACCTTC
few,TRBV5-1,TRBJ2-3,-,CASSLQGPFSTDTQYF,TGCGCCAGCAGCTTACAGGGCCCTTTTAGCACAGATACGCAGTATTTT
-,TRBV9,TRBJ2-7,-,CASSGGDYEQYF,TGTGCCAGCAGCGGGGGAGACTACGAGCAGTACTTC
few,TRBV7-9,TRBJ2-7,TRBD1,CASSIGQGTDEQYF,TGTGCCAGCAGCATCGGACAGGGAACTGACGAGCAGTACTTC
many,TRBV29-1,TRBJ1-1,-,CSVRDTRTTEAFF,TGCAGCGTTCGGGACACCAGAACGACTGAAGCTTTCTTT
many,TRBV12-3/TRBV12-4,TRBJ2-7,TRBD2,CASSSRTSGRAAGEQYF,TGTGCCAGCAGTTCTCGTACTAGCGGGAGGGCCGCTGGTGAGCAGTACTTC
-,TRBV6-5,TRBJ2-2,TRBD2,CASHTSGNTGELFF,TGTGCCAGCCACACTAGCGGGAACACCGGGGAGCTGTTTTTT
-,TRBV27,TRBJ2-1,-,CASSRAVPSNEQFF,TGTGCCAGCAGCCGGGCCGTCCCCTCCAATGAGCAGTTCTTC
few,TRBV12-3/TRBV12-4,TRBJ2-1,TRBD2,CASSLTSGSVHEQFF,TGTGCCAGCAGTTTGACTAGCGGGAGCGTTCACGAGCAGTTCTTC
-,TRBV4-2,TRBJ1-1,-,CASSQEGRNTEAFF,TGTGCCAGCAGCCAAGAAGGGCGTAACACTGAAGCTTTCTTT
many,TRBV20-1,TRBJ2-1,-,CSATRGAEQFF,TGCAGTGCTACCCGTGGGGCCGAGCAGTTCTTC
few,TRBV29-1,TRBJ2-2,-,CSARTAGSNTGELFF,TGCAGCGCGAGGACAGCGGGAAGTAATACCGGGGAGCTGTTTTTT
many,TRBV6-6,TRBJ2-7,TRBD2,CASTGLAVFYEQYF,TGTGCCAGCACCGGACTAGCGGTATTCTACGAGCAGTACTTC
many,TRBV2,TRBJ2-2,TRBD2,CASSEVREGTGELFF,TGTGCCAGCAGTGAAGTCAGGGAGGGGACCGGGGAGCTGTTTTTT
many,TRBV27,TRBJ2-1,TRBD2,CASSSFSSGGGNEQFF,TGTGCCAGCAGTTCCTTTTCTAGCGGGGGGGGCAATGAGCAGTTCTTC
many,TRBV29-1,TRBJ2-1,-,CSVSLSYNEQFF,TGCAGCGTTTCACTCTCCTACAATGAGCAGTTCTTC
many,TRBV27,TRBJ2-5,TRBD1,CASRPTGRETQYF,TGTGCCAGCAGGCCGACAGGGCGTGAGACCCAGTACTTC
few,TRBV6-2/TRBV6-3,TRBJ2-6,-,CASKSGANVLTF,TGTGCCAGCAAATCTGGGGCCAACGTCCTGACTTTC
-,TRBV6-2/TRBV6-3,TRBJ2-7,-,CASSYGARDLSYEQYF,TGTGCCAGCAGTTACGGTGCCAGGGACCTATCCTACGAGCAGTACTTC
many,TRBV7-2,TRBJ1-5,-,CASSLDSTGSNQPQHF,TGTGCCAGCAGCTTAGATTCCACTGGGAGCAATCAGCCCCAGCATTTT